The 9 T cell receptor beta chains presented below share a single source sample, sequenced in a study of naive and memory T cell subsets. An equimolar mix of two oligonucleotides served as the beta constant-region primer for TRBC1 and TRBC2. TCRdb independently ran MiXCR on the UMI-ligation and nested PCR reads; one entry per CDR3 protein. The table has some 150,000 distinct CDR3 sequences, about 18% seen once; the top ten hold 0.14% to 0.15%. Sequenced input: naive CD4+ T cells from blood. The receptors were gathered from a human donor in good health.

This clonotype was detected many times. DNA for the CDR3: TGTGCCAGCAGTCGATTTGGTACAGGGGCAGCCGATCACAATACGCAGTATTTT. This gives the protein CASSRFGTGAADHNTQYF. The chain links TRBV6-1 to TRBJ2-3; TRBD1 matches at 7 bases. Trimming took 5 bases from V and 7 from J; bases not matched to a gene: 21. Germline V gene data show CDR1 as MNHNS and CDR2 as SASEGT. The CDR3 is 18 residues long.

J is TRBJ1-1 and V is TRBV7-9, with a possible D match to TRBD1 (5 bases). CDR1 is SEHNR and CDR2 is FQNEAQ in the germline V gene (reference sequence). V lost 3 bases and J lost 6, with 8 bases in between. The CDR3 has 12 amino acids. The CDR3 DNA reads TGTGCCAGCAGCTTTGGGGCAGCTGAAGCTTTCTTT. It codes for CASSFGAAEAFF.

This clonotype has a handful of counts. The chain links TRBV4-3 to TRBJ2-5, with D uncertain. Germline assignment: CDR1 LGHNA and CDR2 YSLEER. CDR3 length equals 15 residues. The V end was cut by 0 bases, the J end by 4 bases, with 12 bases between. This CDR3 is CASSQELSRAETQYF. The CDR3 coding sequence is TGCGCCAGCAGCCAAGAACTATCAAGGGCAGAGACCCAGTACTTC.

This clonotype was observed a handful of times. V usage is TRBV2 and J usage is TRBJ1-1, with D uncertain. The CDR3 has 14 residues. CDR1 and CDR2 from the germline V gene are SNHLY and FYNNEI. V was shortened by 6 bases and J by 4 bases, with 15 bases between the two germline ends. CDR3 protein: CASSLIRLGTEAFF. Written as DNA, the CDR3 is TGTGCCAGCAGCCTGATCCGACTGGGCACTGAAGCTTTCTTT.

This clonotype was recorded at least ten times. The V and J genes are TRBV18 and TRBJ2-3; D is undetermined. The CDR3 spans 14 residues. Trimming removed 5 bases from V and 0 bases from J, with 9 bases in between. Germline CDR1 reads KGHSH; CDR2 reads LQKENI. The CDR3 sequence is CASSSTLSTDTQYF. CDR3 nucleotide sequence: TGTGCCAGCTCATCGACACTTAGCACAGATACGCAGTATTTT.

The table lists this clonotype with a few counts. The chain carries TRBV5-4 and TRBJ2-3; 7 bases are a match to TRBD2. J gave up 2 bases and V 3 bases, and 3 bases lay outside the gene matches. This CDR3 region has 14 residues. Germline lookup yields CDR1 SGHNT and CDR2 YYREEE (reference sequence). The CDR3 nucleotides read TGTGCCAGCAGCTCTAGCGGAAACACAGATACGCAGTATTTT. It encodes CASSSSGNTDTQYF.

The chain links TRBV7-2 to TRBJ2-7; 9 bases align to TRBD1. After removal of 3 bases from V and 6 bases from J, the junction contained 6 bases not matched to a gene. The CDR3 is 14 amino acids. The germline V gene has CDR1 SGHTA and CDR2 FQGNSA. The CDR3: CASSFPDRGSEQYF. CDR3 DNA: TGTGCCAGCAGCTTCCCGGACAGGGGTTCCGAGCAGTACTTC.

As concerns this clonotype: It may be a read error: a sequence one base away is much more abundant. The chain carries TRBV28 and TRBJ1-4; 7 bases align to TRBD1. The V segment lost 7 bases and the J segment 5 bases; nucleotides outside the gene matches: 7. This CDR3 is 14 amino acids long. CDR1 is MDHEN, CDR2 SYDVKM, per germline. CDR3 residues: CASNTGTANEKLFF. CDR3 coding DNA: TGTGCCAGCAACACCGGGACAGCCAATGAAAAACTGTTTTTT.

J is TRBJ1-1 and V is TRBV18, with TRBD1 identical over 10 bases. V gave up 5 bases and J gave up 0 bases; unmatched junction bases: 6. Looked up from germline, CDR1 is KGHSH and CDR2 is LQKENI. This CDR3 has 16 residues. The CDR3 DNA is TGTGCCAGCTCATCAAGACAGGGGGCTTTGAACACTGAAGCTTTCTTT. Its translation: CASSSRQGALNTEAFF.